This TCR beta chain was sequenced for a study of T cell responses to AZD1222 COVID-19 vaccine. Overall study findings and caveats: Donors in the cohort were predominantly white British and more often female, and clonal diversity was possibly underestimated. A rise in Spike-specific TCR breadth and depth followed two AZD1222 doses. Baseline seropositives among AZD1222 recipients totaled only 6 or 7.

This table comes from immunoSEQ multiplex PCR, and its TCRdb copy is limited to in-frame clones, with some not included. Of 100,000 to 150,000 clones listed, 86% were seen once; the top ten hold 3%. On this clone itself: Antigen unknown.

CDR1 and CDR2 from the germline V gene are MDHEN and SYDVKM. CDR3 length: 15 residues. The ends were cut back, 6 bases at V and 0 bases at J, with 12 bases in the middle. This TCR derives from an adult who received the AZD1222 COVID-19 vaccine. Sequenced here: peripheral blood, sampled 28 days after the second AZD1222 dose. The V and J genes are TRBV28 and TRBJ1-5; a possible D gene is TRBD1 (5 bases). For the CDR3, the DNA is TGTGCCAGCAGCTCCCAGACAGATAGCAATCAGCCCCAGCATTTT. Its translation is CASSSQTDSNQPQHF. Looking up the rest from reference TRBV28 and TRBJ1-5 gives the full variable domain: DVKVTQSSRYLVKRTGEKVFLECVQDMDHENMFWYRQDPGLGLRLIYFSYDVKMKEKGDIPEGYSVSREKKERFSLILESASTNQTSMYLCASSSQTDSNQPQHFGDGTRLSIL.